This is a list of T cell receptor beta chains from one sample in a study of technical replicates of blood from several donors. The data were produced by immunoSEQ multiplex PCR, yet TCRdb's version contains in-frame clones alone and is incomplete. The sample lists about 70,000 clones, over 85% occurring once. Sequencing was done on a sample of T cells isolated from PBMCs. These receptors all stem from a human donor in good health. Each CDR3 is given with its conserved first and last residue. A D gene is named only where the DNA matches it firmly. Clone size appears in some rows only: once, few, many, or a class for an expanded clone.

len: 15
v_gene: TRBV9
abundance: -
j_gene: TRBJ1-4
d_gene: -
CDR3aa: CASSVGLGGGEKLFF
CDR3nt: TGTGCCAGCAGCGTAGGTTTAGGGGGTGGTGAAAAACTGTTTTTT

len: 14
v_gene: TRBV28
abundance: -
j_gene: TRBJ1-3
d_gene: -
CDR3aa: CASTKGGSGNTIYF
CDR3nt: TGTGCCAGCACTAAAGGGGGATCTGGAAACACCATATATTTT

len: 19
v_gene: TRBV11-2
abundance: -
j_gene: TRBJ1-4
d_gene: TRBD1
CDR3aa: CASSPRDRVLLTTNEKLFF
CDR3nt: TGTGCCAGCAGCCCAAGGGACAGGGTCCTTCTCACAACTAATGAAAAACTGTTTTTT

len: 18
v_gene: TRBV23-1
abundance: once
j_gene: TRBJ2-1
d_gene: TRBD2
CDR3aa: CASSKRLAGDGSYNEQFF
CDR3nt: TGCGCCAGCAGTAAGAGGCTAGCGGGAGATGGGTCCTACAATGAGCAGTTCTTC

len: 15
v_gene: TRBV5-1
abundance: -
j_gene: TRBJ2-7
d_gene: TRBD2
CDR3aa: CASSPAGTKGLEQYF
CDR3nt: TGCGCCAGCAGCCCTGCCGGGACTAAAGGGCTCGAGCAGTACTTC

len: 13
v_gene: TRBV6-5
abundance: -
j_gene: TRBJ1-1
d_gene: -
CDR3aa: CASSWGVNTEAFF
CDR3nt: TGTGCCAGCAGTTGGGGGGTGAACACTGAAGCTTTCTTT

len: 16
v_gene: TRBV7-2
abundance: -
j_gene: TRBJ2-1
d_gene: TRBD2
CDR3aa: CASSLKGASGRTEQFF
CDR3nt: TGTGCCAGCAGCCTAAAAGGGGCTAGCGGGAGGACCGAGCAGTTCTTC

len: 11
v_gene: TRBV25-1
abundance: once
j_gene: TRBJ2-7
d_gene: -
CDR3aa: CASRAAYEQYF
CDR3nt: TGTGCCAGCAGGGCCGCATACGAGCAGTACTTC

len: 14
v_gene: TRBV7-8
abundance: -
j_gene: TRBJ2-5
d_gene: TRBD1
CDR3aa: CASSGDREKETQYF
CDR3nt: TGTGCCAGCAGCGGTGACAGGGAGAAAGAGACCCAGTACTTC

len: 12
v_gene: TRBV6-5
abundance: -
j_gene: TRBJ1-2
d_gene: -
CDR3aa: CASSHWSYGYTF
CDR3nt: TGTGCCAGCAGTCACTGGAGCTATGGCTACACCTTC

len: 12
v_gene: TRBV9
abundance: -
j_gene: TRBJ1-1
d_gene: -
CDR3aa: CASSAIGTEAFF
CDR3nt: TGTGCCAGCAGCGCAATCGGCACTGAAGCTTTCTTT

len: 13
v_gene: TRBV30
abundance: -
j_gene: TRBJ1-1
d_gene: -
CDR3aa: CAWIEGRGPEAFF
CDR3nt: TGTGCCTGGATTGAGGGCAGGGGCCCTGAAGCTTTCTTT

len: 13
v_gene: TRBV19
abundance: -
j_gene: TRBJ2-1
d_gene: -
CDR3aa: CASSSEAYNEQFF
CDR3nt: TGTGCCAGTAGCTCTGAGGCCTACAATGAGCAGTTCTTC

len: 17
v_gene: TRBV5-6
abundance: -
j_gene: TRBJ2-2
d_gene: TRBD2
CDR3aa: CASSLGLAGAGTGELFF
CDR3nt: TGTGCCAGCAGCTTGGGACTAGCGGGAGCCGGCACCGGGGAGCTGTTTTTT

len: 16
v_gene: TRBV4-3
abundance: once
j_gene: TRBJ1-4
d_gene: -
CDR3aa: CASSPERSGITEKLFF
CDR3nt: TGCGCCAGCAGCCCGGAAAGGTCAGGGATTACTGAAAAACTGTTTTTT

len: 18
v_gene: TRBV30
abundance: -
j_gene: TRBJ2-6
d_gene: TRBD1
CDR3aa: CAWSVMIIGGAGANVLTF
CDR3nt: TGTGCCTGGAGTGTAATGATTATAGGGGGCGCTGGGGCCAACGTCCTGACTTTC

len: 15
v_gene: TRBV9
abundance: -
j_gene: TRBJ2-7
d_gene: TRBD1
CDR3aa: CASSAMGQGLYEQYF
CDR3nt: TGTGCCAGCAGCGCCATGGGACAGGGGCTTTACGAGCAGTACTTC

len: 14
v_gene: TRBV7-3
abundance: -
j_gene: TRBJ2-1
d_gene: -
CDR3aa: CASSLAGRYNEQFF
CDR3nt: TGTGCCAGCAGCTTAGCTGGGCGCTACAATGAGCAGTTCTTC

len: 15
v_gene: TRBV7-9
abundance: -
j_gene: TRBJ1-1
d_gene: -
CDR3aa: CASSSIRGGRTEAFF
CDR3nt: TGTGCCAGCAGCTCAATTCGGGGGGGACGCACTGAAGCTTTCTTT

len: 14
v_gene: TRBV18
abundance: -
j_gene: TRBJ1-5
d_gene: -
CDR3aa: CASSPGRSNQPQHF
CDR3nt: TGTGCCAGCTCACCTGGCAGAAGCAATCAGCCCCAGCATTTT

len: 16
v_gene: TRBV5-6
abundance: -
j_gene: TRBJ1-5
d_gene: TRBD1
CDR3aa: CASSASTGMVGQPQHF
CDR3nt: TGTGCCAGCAGCGCTTCGACAGGGATGGTGGGCCAGCCCCAGCATTTT

len: 15
v_gene: TRBV25-1
abundance: -
j_gene: TRBJ2-5
d_gene: -
CDR3aa: CASSSRDKRQETQYF
CDR3nt: TGTGCCAGCAGTAGCCGGGACAAGAGACAAGAGACCCAGTACTTC

len: 13
v_gene: TRBV10-3
abundance: once
j_gene: TRBJ2-1
d_gene: TRBD2
CDR3aa: CAISSLLAGEQFF
CDR3nt: TGTGCCATCAGTAGTCTACTAGCGGGAGAACAGTTCTTC

len: 14
v_gene: TRBV19
abundance: -
j_gene: TRBJ1-5
d_gene: TRBD1
CDR3aa: CASSNDRVNQPQHF
CDR3nt: TGTGCCAGTAGTAACGACAGGGTTAATCAGCCCCAGCATTTT

len: 14
v_gene: TRBV25-1
abundance: -
j_gene: TRBJ2-1
d_gene: TRBD2
CDR3aa: CASDPREGYNEQFF
CDR3nt: TGTGCCAGCGATCCCCGGGAGGGCTACAATGAGCAGTTCTTC

len: 15
v_gene: TRBV11-3
abundance: -
j_gene: TRBJ1-2
d_gene: TRBD1
CDR3aa: CASSWGQPALYGYTF
CDR3nt: TGTGCCAGCAGCTGGGGACAGCCCGCACTCTATGGCTACACCTTC

len: 16
v_gene: TRBV7-3
abundance: -
j_gene: TRBJ2-1
d_gene: -
CDR3aa: CASSPPPYRSYNEQFF
CDR3nt: TGTGCCAGCAGCCCCCCGCCCTATCGCTCCTACAATGAGCAGTTCTTC

len: 16
v_gene: TRBV27
abundance: -
j_gene: TRBJ2-3
d_gene: TRBD2
CDR3aa: CASSLTSGRYTDTQYF
CDR3nt: TGTGCCAGCAGTTTAACTAGCGGGAGGTACACAGATACGCAGTATTTT

len: 15
v_gene: TRBV5-1
abundance: -
j_gene: TRBJ1-2
d_gene: TRBD1
CDR3aa: CASSARTGDGNGYTF
CDR3nt: TGCGCCAGCAGCGCCCGGACAGGGGATGGGAACGGCTACACCTTC